The clone carrying this T cell receptor beta chain has just one count. This table comes from immunoSEQ multiplex PCR, and its TCRdb copy is limited to in-frame clones, with some not included. The sample shows about 100,000 clones, roughly 94% of them seen only once. This specimen belongs to a study of siplizumab effects on memory and regulatory T cells. The CDR3 totals 16 residues. Germline values: CDR1 SGHRS, CDR2 YFSETQ. V dropped 2 bases and J dropped 4; count of bases not matched to a gene: 9. This receptor was identified in a human donor in good health. The rearrangement uses TRBV5-1 and TRBJ1-3, with 7 bases aligning to TRBD1. Sequenced input: Tregs sorted from blood. CDR3 region: CASSFENRGAGNTIYF. In DNA, the CDR3 is TGCGCCAGCAGCTTTGAGAACAGGGGTGCAGGAAACACCATATATTTT.